This T cell receptor (beta chain) was captured by sequencing in a study of blood T cell repertoires in COVID-19. The method was immunoSEQ multiplex PCR; TCRdb's version includes in-frame clones alone and lacks a portion of them. This table has about 100,000 clones, 91% appearing once. The origin of this receptor is a man in his fifties or sixties with active COVID-19. The sequencing input was peripheral blood.

CDR3 coding DNA: TGTGCCAGCAGTACAGGAAACCAGGGGGGCTACACCTTC. This codes for CASSTGNQGGYTF. This rearrangement joins TRBV6-2 or TRBV6-3 to TRBJ1-2; a possible D gene is TRBD1 (6 bases). Trimming stripped 5 bases from V and 8 bases from J, with 15 bases between. In germline, CDR1 is MNHEY, CDR2 SVGEGT. The CDR3 totals 13 residues.